This T cell receptor (beta chain) was obtained from a study of shared clonotypes between healthy human individuals. Original processing methods: Owing to the provision of junction-only sequences devoid of quality scores by immunoSEQ, filtering differed. Clones were read by immunoSEQ multiplex PCR, and TCRdb kept only the in-frame ones, dropping some. Clonal size and the V and J genes are those of that table, whereas D and trimming came from the DNA. The sample yields under 600,000 clones, less than 98% seen once. The study's findings and limits: Naive subsets typically showed greater estimated richness than memory subsets. Among donors, the sharing of clonotypes was expected to be influenced by sequencing depth.

Regarding this clone: Its antigen is undetermined.

Germline V gene lookup returns CDR1 SGHNT and CDR2 YYREEE (reference sequence). The CDR3 is 15 amino acids. V was pared by 4 bases and J by 1 base, with 8 bases of the junction left unmatched. The study separated CD4+ cells into CD45RA+ naive and CD45RA-negative memory subsets. The source material was naive CD4+ T cells sorted from blood. Subset of the sample: CD45RA+ positively selected. This receptor was obtained from a woman aged 30 to 39 in good health. This chain uses TRBV5-4 with TRBJ2-7; 7 nucleotides align to TRBD2. The CDR3 DNA follows: TGTGCCAGCAGCCGGGTTGCGGGAGTTTCCTACGAGCAGTACTTC. Its translation is CASSRVAGVSYEQYF.